This TCR beta chain emerged from a study of a mutant IDH1 vaccine in newly diagnosed glioma. Only in-frame clones appear in the TCRdb table, and some are missing; sequencing was by immunoSEQ multiplex PCR. The table lists roughly 86,000 clones, approximately 75% of them singletons. As to time point: week 47, end of study. Mutant IDH1 20-mer peptide, at 300 ug, made up each vaccine dose, with topical imiquimod. Per germline, CDR1 MRHNA and CDR2 SNTAGT. The CDR3 consists of 13 residues. Trimming cost V 4 bases and J 5 bases, with 9 bases left between them. Concerning this clone: Its antigen is not known.

This clonotype originated in a man aged 35 to 55 with glioma. Source: PBMCs, taken from a glioma patient whose treatment included an IDH1 peptide vaccine. The chain couples TRBV6-4 to TRBJ2-1; D is unclear. The CDR3 protein is CASSADENNEQFF. The CDR3 DNA sequence: TGTGCCAGCAGTGCGGACGAGAACAATGAGCAGTTCTTC.